One sample yielded the 2 T cell receptor beta chains listed below, sequenced in a study of preoperative IRX-2 immunotherapy in early breast cancer. As for treatment: preoperative locoregional IRX-2 cytokine immunotherapy. Measured with immunoSEQ multiplex PCR; TCRdb has only the in-frame clones, and not every one. The sample carries around 62,000 clones, around 94% recorded once. The specimen was taken from a patient treated with IRX-2 immunotherapy. Receptors were obtained from a human donor with breast cancer.

J is TRBJ2-6 and V is TRBV9, with D unclear. The germline V gene has CDR1 SGDLS and CDR2 YYNGEE. The V and J ends lost 7 bases and 0 bases respectively, with 8 bases between them. The CDR3 spans 14 residues. The CDR3 loop is CASAETSGANVLTF. CDR3 bases: TGTGCCAGCGCTGAAACCTCTGGGGCCAACGTCCTGACTTTC.

This chain joins TRBV5-4 and TRBJ2-7, with a weak D call TRBD2 (6 bases). This CDR3 has 13 amino acids. With 4 bases removed from V and 7 bases from J, the gap between germline ends came to 15 bases. Germline assignment: CDR1 SGHNT and CDR2 YYREEE (reference sequence). The CDR3 DNA reads as TGTGCCAGCAGCGGGACTTTCGGTCGAGAGCAGTACTTC. Amino acids: CASSGTFGREQYF.